The rows below give T cell receptor beta chains drawn from one sample of a study of T cell responses to AZD1222 COVID-19 vaccine. TCRdb's copy holds only in-frame clones and misses some; the assay was immunoSEQ multiplex PCR. In the table there are about 120,000 clones, roughly 92% of which are singletons. Source: peripheral blood, taken on day 0 of AZD1222 vaccination. The receptors were gathered from an adult in good health. Both conserved end residues are part of each CDR3. The order of the fields is J gene, V gene, CDR3 protein.

J gene: TRBJ2-3
V gene: TRBV30
CDR3 protein: CAWSVHFSGDLTDTQYF

J gene: TRBJ1-1
V gene: TRBV18
CDR3 protein: CASSTGRGNTEAFF

J gene: TRBJ1-1
V gene: TRBV6-5
CDR3 protein: CATTDSLNTEAFF

J gene: TRBJ2-3
V gene: TRBV7-8
CDR3 protein: CASSFSTDTQYF

J gene: TRBJ1-4
V gene: TRBV19
CDR3 protein: CASLDIPTNEKLFF

J gene: TRBJ2-5
V gene: TRBV5-1
CDR3 protein: CASSPDSPKPGAQETQYF

J gene: TRBJ1-1
V gene: TRBV18
CDR3 protein: CASSPRAGTNTEAFF

J gene: TRBJ2-4
V gene: TRBV5-1
CDR3 protein: CASSRNGLAGGGNIQYF

J gene: TRBJ2-3
V gene: TRBV5-1
CDR3 protein: CASTPEASGGWDTQYF

J gene: TRBJ1-3
V gene: TRBV7-9
CDR3 protein: CASSQLQGESGNTIYF

J gene: TRBJ1-4
V gene: TRBV4-1
CDR3 protein: CASSRATRLSNEKLFF

J gene: TRBJ2-1
V gene: TRBV12-3/TRBV12-4
CDR3 protein: CASSGQGYNEQFF

J gene: TRBJ1-5
V gene: TRBV18
CDR3 protein: CASSSFGTGNGNQPQHF

J gene: TRBJ1-1
V gene: TRBV3-1/TRBV3-2
CDR3 protein: CASSRTGGTEAFF

J gene: TRBJ1-5
V gene: TRBV11-3
CDR3 protein: CASSRGNQPQHF

J gene: TRBJ1-6
V gene: TRBV27
CDR3 protein: CASSVIRGNSPLHF

J gene: TRBJ2-5
V gene: TRBV12-3/TRBV12-4
CDR3 protein: CASSPDRETQYF

J gene: TRBJ1-2
V gene: TRBV2
CDR3 protein: CASSETEGVYGYTF

J gene: TRBJ1-4
V gene: TRBV30
CDR3 protein: CAWSVPGQGPDEKLFF

J gene: TRBJ1-2
V gene: TRBV21-1
CDR3 protein: CASLGTGLYGYTF

J gene: TRBJ2-3
V gene: TRBV3-1/TRBV3-2
CDR3 protein: CASSQAGAVWDTQYF

J gene: TRBJ2-6
V gene: TRBV5-1
CDR3 protein: CASSLTGGTGANVLTF

J gene: TRBJ1-2
V gene: TRBV3-1/TRBV3-2
CDR3 protein: CASSQEGGYGYTF

J gene: TRBJ2-5
V gene: TRBV25-1
CDR3 protein: CASSEPQGLGETQYF

J gene: TRBJ1-6
V gene: TRBV7-6
CDR3 protein: CASSLALPNSPLHF

J gene: TRBJ1-1
V gene: TRBV10-3
CDR3 protein: CAISVGPGQGNTEAFF

J gene: TRBJ1-5
V gene: TRBV2
CDR3 protein: CASREMASNQPQHF

J gene: TRBJ2-5
V gene: TRBV18
CDR3 protein: CASSFTSQETQYF

J gene: TRBJ2-3
V gene: TRBV19
CDR3 protein: CASSPLAGGRTDTQYF

J gene: TRBJ2-5
V gene: TRBV3-1/TRBV3-2
CDR3 protein: CASSQGAGGQETQYF

J gene: TRBJ1-1
V gene: TRBV25-1
CDR3 protein: CASSETGGAEAFF

J gene: TRBJ2-3
V gene: TRBV27
CDR3 protein: CASSLLTSGTQGDTQYF

J gene: TRBJ1-3
V gene: TRBV19
CDR3 protein: CASSMQVAGNTIYF

J gene: TRBJ2-7
V gene: TRBV5-5
CDR3 protein: CASSNPGHMTYEQYF

J gene: TRBJ1-1
V gene: TRBV19
CDR3 protein: CASSLPQGAGDTEAFF

J gene: TRBJ1-1
V gene: TRBV5-6
CDR3 protein: CASSLQGNMNTEAFF

J gene: TRBJ1-1
V gene: TRBV4-3
CDR3 protein: CASSQVISWNTEAFF

J gene: TRBJ1-4
V gene: TRBV15
CDR3 protein: CATSRDSGAAEKLFF

J gene: TRBJ1-1
V gene: TRBV6-6
CDR3 protein: CASGPGAGRTEAFF

J gene: TRBJ1-2
V gene: TRBV18
CDR3 protein: CASSPRRGEGYTF

J gene: TRBJ1-4
V gene: TRBV21-1
CDR3 protein: CASSSRQVSNEKLFF

J gene: TRBJ2-1
V gene: TRBV2
CDR3 protein: CASRGREYNEQFF

J gene: TRBJ1-5
V gene: TRBV5-1
CDR3 protein: CASSLGRVWSNQPQHF

J gene: TRBJ1-5
V gene: TRBV3-1/TRBV3-2
CDR3 protein: CASSITGGNQPQHF